Listed below are T cell receptor beta chains from one sample, sequenced in a study of monozygotic twins with inflammatory bowel disease. TCRdb re-called the 5' RACE reads; one entry per CDR3 protein, DNA not given. The repertoire shows hundreds of thousands of distinct CDR3 sequences; the top ten hold 2% to 2.5%. Specimen: blood. Source of these receptors: a human donor with ulcerative colitis or Crohn's disease, or a healthy co-twin of an affected twin (not recorded which). Both conserved end residues are part of each CDR3.

j_call v_call cdr3_aa
TRBJ2-2 TRBV29-1 CSVDQGGENTGELFF
TRBJ2-7 TRBV3-1 CASSHRTLGNYEQYF
TRBJ2-1 TRBV12-3/TRBV12-4 CASSFRGQGVGEQFF
TRBJ1-1 TRBV3-1 CASSQAPSVENTEAFF
TRBJ2-7 TRBV20-1 CSARLGQGAYEQYF
TRBJ2-5 TRBV2 CASTLNRQETQYF
TRBJ2-7 TRBV5-6 CASSFFPGTYEQYF
TRBJ1-2 TRBV7-2 CASSLAIDRVATYGYTF
TRBJ2-2 TRBV7-2 CASSRNAGELFF
TRBJ2-5 TRBV5-1 CASRETFQETQYF
TRBJ2-7 TRBV12-3/TRBV12-4 CASSLPEAGEQYF
TRBJ2-2 TRBV15 CATSRVVAGRSTGELFF
TRBJ1-3 TRBV7-9 CASSGGYNSGNTIYF
TRBJ2-7 TRBV4-1 CASSQASSGESSYEQYF
TRBJ1-5 TRBV9 CASSPAREGQPQHF
TRBJ2-7 TRBV7-2 CASSWVAGEQYF
TRBJ2-3 TRBV13 CASSQSGNTQYF
TRBJ1-1 TRBV5-1 CASSRNTNTEAFF
TRBJ2-2 TRBV4-1 CASSQDPLDRVIGELFF
TRBJ2-7 TRBV19 CASSPTGKPYEQYF
TRBJ2-5 TRBV7-2 CASSLVRGVQETQYF
TRBJ1-2 TRBV4-3 CASSPGREAANYGYTF
TRBJ2-7 TRBV28 CASSFGGRASDEQYF
TRBJ1-1 TRBV7-2 CASSPTLRVGDTEAFF